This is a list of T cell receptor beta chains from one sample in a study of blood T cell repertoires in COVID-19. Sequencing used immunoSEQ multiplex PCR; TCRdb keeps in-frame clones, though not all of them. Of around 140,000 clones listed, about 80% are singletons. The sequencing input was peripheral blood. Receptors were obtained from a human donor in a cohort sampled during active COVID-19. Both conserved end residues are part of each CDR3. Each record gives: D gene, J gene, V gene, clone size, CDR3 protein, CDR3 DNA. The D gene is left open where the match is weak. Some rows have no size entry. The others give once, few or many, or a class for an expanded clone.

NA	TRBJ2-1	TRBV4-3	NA	CASSPASLTGTEEQFF	TGCGCCAGCAGCCCCGCCTCCTTGACAGGAACTGAGGAGCAGTTCTTC
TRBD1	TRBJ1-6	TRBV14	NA	CASSRGQGGLGSNSPLHF	TGTGCCAGCAGCCGAGGACAGGGTGGGCTCGGTAGTAATTCACCCCTCCACTTT
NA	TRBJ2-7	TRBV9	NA	CASSPEPPGYEQYF	TGTGCCAGCAGCCCGGAGCCCCCGGGGTACGAGCAGTACTTC
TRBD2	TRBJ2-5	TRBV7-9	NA	CASSPSQTSGQETQYF	TGTGCCAGCAGCCCTTCGCAGACTAGCGGACAAGAGACCCAGTACTTC
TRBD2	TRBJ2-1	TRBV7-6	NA	CASSKDMGGGARNEQFF	TGTGCCAGCAGCAAAGACATGGGCGGGGGGGCCCGTAATGAGCAGTTCTTC
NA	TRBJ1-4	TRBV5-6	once	CASSLRRTGRTNEKLFF	TGTGCCAGCAGTCTGAGAAGAACAGGGAGAACTAATGAAAAACTGTTTTTT
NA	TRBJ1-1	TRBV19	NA	CASSIFSDRWYMNTEAFF	TGTGCCAGTAGTATATTCTCCGACAGGTGGTACATGAACACTGAAGCTTTCTTT
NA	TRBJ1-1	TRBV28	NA	CASSLLGVNTEAFF	TGTGCCAGCAGTTTATTAGGGGTGAACACTGAAGCTTTCTTT
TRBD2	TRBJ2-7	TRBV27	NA	CASSPRTSGGVSSYEQYF	TGTGCCAGCAGTCCCCGGACTAGCGGGGGGGTAAGCTCCTACGAGCAGTACTTC
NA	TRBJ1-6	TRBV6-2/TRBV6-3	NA	CASSYVGVASYNSPLHF	TGTGCCAGCAGTTACGTTGGAGTTGCCTCCTATAATTCACCCCTCCACTTT
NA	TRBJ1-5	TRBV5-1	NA	CASSENTGPGQPQHF	TGCGCCAGCAGCGAAAATACAGGGCCGGGGCAGCCCCAGCATTTT
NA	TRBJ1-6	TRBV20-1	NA	CSASWGGNSPLHF	TGCAGTGCTAGTTGGGGGGGAAATTCACCCCTCCACTTT
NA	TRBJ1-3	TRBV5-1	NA	CASSEGQFLGNTIYF	TGCGCCAGCAGCGAAGGACAGTTCCTTGGAAACACCATATATTTT
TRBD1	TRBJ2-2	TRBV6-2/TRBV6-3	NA	CASSWDRVNTGELFF	TGTGCCAGCAGTTGGGACAGGGTAAACACCGGGGAGCTGTTTTTT
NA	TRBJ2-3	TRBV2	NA	CASRDLSTTDTQYF	TGTGCCAGCAGAGATCTTTCTACCACAGATACGCAGTATTTT
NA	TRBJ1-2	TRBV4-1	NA	CASSQGPAVRRNYGYTF	TGCGCCAGCAGCCAAGGCCCGGCTGTAAGGCGGAACTATGGCTACACCTTC
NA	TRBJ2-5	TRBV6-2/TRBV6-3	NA	CASSPLGGAGGTQYF	TGTGCCAGCAGTCCCTTGGGGGGGGCAGGAGGGACCCAGTACTTC
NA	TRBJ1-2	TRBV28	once	CASSTRDMFF	TGTGCCAGCAGTACCCGGGACATGTTCTTC